This TCR beta chain is drawn from a study of early T cells in non-severe SARS-CoV-2 infection. Findings and caveats of the study: VDJdb-based annotation leaned toward anti-spike CD8 responses and missed private and CD4 specificities.

The CDR3 has 13 residues. CDR1 and CDR2 (germline): GTSNPN, SVGIG (reference sequence). Trimming stripped 1 base from V and 7 bases from J, with 8 bases between. This clonotype was found many times. The antigen remains undetermined. TCRdb reanalysed the 5' RACE reads using MiXCR and keeps one entry per CDR3 protein. The profile shows about 47,000 distinct CDR3 sequences, 9.4% of them singletons. Here the sequenced sample was whole blood, taken at baseline. The sequence derives from an adult who was a healthcare worker with PCR-confirmed SARS-CoV-2 infection or an uninfected control (not recorded which). The chain joins TRBV30 to TRBJ1-6; the D gene is possibly TRBD1 (6 bases). CDR3 protein: CAWSAQGNSPLHF. The CDR3 bases are TGTGCCTGGAGTGCCCAGGGGAATTCACCCCTCCACTTT. The complete variable domain, with remaining parts taken from reference TRBV30 and TRBJ1-6, reads SQTIHQWPATLVQPVGSPLSLECTVEGTSNPNLYWYRQAAGRGLQLLFYSVGIGQISSEVPQNLSASRPQDRQFILSSKKLLLSDSGFYLCAWSAQGNSPLHFGNGTRLTVT.